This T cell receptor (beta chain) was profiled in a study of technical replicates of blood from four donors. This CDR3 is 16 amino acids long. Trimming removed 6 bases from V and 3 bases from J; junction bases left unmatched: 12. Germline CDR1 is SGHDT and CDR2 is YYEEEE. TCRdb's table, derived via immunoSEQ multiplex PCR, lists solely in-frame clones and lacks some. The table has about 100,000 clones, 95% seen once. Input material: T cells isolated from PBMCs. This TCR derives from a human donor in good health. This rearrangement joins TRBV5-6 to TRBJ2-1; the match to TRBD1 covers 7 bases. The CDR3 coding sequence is TGTGCCAGCAACACCCTTAGAGGGACAGACTACAATGAGCAGTTCTTC. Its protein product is CASNTLRGTDYNEQFF.